The 9 T cell receptor beta chains given below trace back to one sample, sequenced in a study of prognosis after radiotherapy for stage I lung cancer. Two rounds of multiplex PCR amplified TCR beta CDR3 from genomic DNA. First-round PCR used primers specific to each TRBV and TRBJ gene. TCRdb called the multiplex PCR reads again in MiXCR, with one record for every CDR3 protein. The sample carries about 12,000 distinct CDR3 sequences, 54% recorded once. The input for sequencing was PBMCs, taken before or after stereotactic body radiation therapy (not recorded which). The receptor set was obtained from a donor aged 50 or older with non-small cell lung cancer.

This clonotype rates as medium-sized. This sequence joins TRBV7-3 and TRBJ2-2, with 9 bases identical to TRBD2. Germline values: CDR1 SGHTA, CDR2 FQGTGA. V shed 5 bases, J shed 2 bases, and the junction held 3 bases outside the gene matches. CDR3 length equals 15 residues. The CDR3 DNA sequence: TGTGCCAGCAGCGCGACTAGCGGAAACACCGGGGAGCTGTTTTTT. Its translation: CASSATSGNTGELFF. The full variable domain, with the rest looked up from reference TRBV7-3 and TRBJ2-2, is GAGVSQTPSNKVTEKGKYVELRCDPISGHTALYWYRQSLGQGPEFLIYFQGTGAADDSGLPNDRFFAVRPEGSVSTLKIQRTERGDSAVYLCASSATSGNTGELFFGEGSRLTVL.

This clonotype was found a few times. The rearrangement joins TRBV6-5 to TRBJ2-1, with 14 bases that match TRBD2. The CDR3 length is 16 residues. Germline V gene lookup returns CDR1 MNHEY and CDR2 SVGAGI. After removal of 4 bases from V and 9 bases from J, the junction contained 8 bases not matched to a gene. The DNA for the CDR3 is TGTGCCAGCAGTTGGGGACTAGCGGGAGTTCGTAGTGAGCAGTTCTTC. As protein: CASSWGLAGVRSEQFF.

The sample holds many counts of this clonotype. V and J are TRBV6-1 and TRBJ2-5; D remains unclear. Trimming pared 4 bases from V and 1 base from J, leaving 13 bases between. Germline lookup yields CDR1 MNHNS and CDR2 SASEGT. The CDR3 has 15 residues. The CDR3 coding sequence is TGTGCCAGCAGTGCTTTTATGATAACCCAAGAGACCCAGTACTTC. Encoded protein: CASSAFMITQETQYF.

This clonotype was seen just once. This chain links TRBV7-6 with TRBJ1-1, with D possibly TRBD1 on 6 matching bases. This CDR3 is 14 amino acids long. The germline V gene has CDR1 SGHVS and CDR2 FNYEAQ. V was trimmed by 7 bases and J by 8 bases, leaving 20 bases between them. The CDR3 DNA reads as TGTGCCAGCATCTTGGGACAACAATCCTCCGAAGCTTTCTTT. Protein sequence: CASILGQQSSEAFF.

On this clonotype: A read error is likely here: a far larger clone is one base away. The V call is TRBV6-5, the J call TRBJ1-2; D is undetermined. Germline V CDR1 and CDR2: MNHEY, SVGAGI. Trimming took 6 bases from V and 6 from J, leaving 17 bases between them. CDR3 length: 14 residues. The CDR3 DNA is TGTGCCAGCAGCCCGATTGAAGGGCACCATGGCTACACCTTC. As protein: CASSPIEGHHGYTF.

This clonotype is classed as medium-sized (0.01 to 0.1%). The chain links TRBV12-3 or TRBV12-4 to TRBJ2-1; 13 nucleotides agree with TRBD2. The CDR3 is 17 residues long. J lost 5 bases, V lost 4 bases, and 8 bases had no gene match. CDR3 loop: CASSSPWTSGSNNEQFF. CDR3 in DNA: TGTGCCAGCAGTTCACCCTGGACTAGCGGGAGTAACAATGAGCAGTTCTTC.

This clonotype showed up just a few times. A much larger clone differs from this one at a single base, so this may be a read error. The chain links TRBV19 to TRBJ2-3; TRBD2 agrees at 10 bases. This CDR3 comprises 14 residues. Germline lookup yields CDR1 LNHDA and CDR2 SQIVND (reference sequence). CDR3 coding DNA: TGTGCCAGTAGGTCTAGCGGGAGTGGAGATACGCATCATTTT. Protein product: CASRSSGSGDTHHF.

This clonotype was seen ten or more times. The V call is TRBV7-9, the J call TRBJ2-7; D tentatively reads TRBD1 or TRBD2 (5 bases each). CDR3 length: 15 residues. CDR1 is SEHNR, CDR2 FQNEAQ, per germline (reference sequence). Trimming removed 1 base at V and 5 bases at J, with 15 bases between. The CDR3 is CASSLGRGRGDEQYF. The DNA of the CDR3 is TGTGCCAGCAGCTTAGGCCGGGGACGGGGCGACGAGCAGTACTTC.

This clonotype was observed once. At one end the junction does not follow the germline gene, possibly because of a read error. The chain combines TRBV27 with TRBJ2-5; 7 positions match TRBD1. The CDR3 extends over 15 amino acids. Germline CDR1 and CDR2: MNHEY and SMNVEV (reference sequence). The CDR3 loop reads CASNSLQGERETQYF. The CDR3 region has the DNA TGTGCTAGCAATTCACTCCAGGGGGAGCGTGAGACCCAGTACTTC.